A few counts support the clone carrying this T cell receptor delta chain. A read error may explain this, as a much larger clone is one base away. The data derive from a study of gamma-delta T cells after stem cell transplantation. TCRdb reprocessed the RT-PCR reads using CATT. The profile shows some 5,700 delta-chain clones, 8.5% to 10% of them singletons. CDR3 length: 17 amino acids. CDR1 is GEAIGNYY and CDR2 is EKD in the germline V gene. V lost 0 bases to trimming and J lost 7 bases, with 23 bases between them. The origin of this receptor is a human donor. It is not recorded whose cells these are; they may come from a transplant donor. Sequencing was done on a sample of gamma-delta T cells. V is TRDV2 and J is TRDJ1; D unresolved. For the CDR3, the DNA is TGTGCCTGTGACACCGTGGACCCGGAGATAATTGGGCCTAAACTCATCTTT. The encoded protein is CACDTVDPEIIGPKLIF.